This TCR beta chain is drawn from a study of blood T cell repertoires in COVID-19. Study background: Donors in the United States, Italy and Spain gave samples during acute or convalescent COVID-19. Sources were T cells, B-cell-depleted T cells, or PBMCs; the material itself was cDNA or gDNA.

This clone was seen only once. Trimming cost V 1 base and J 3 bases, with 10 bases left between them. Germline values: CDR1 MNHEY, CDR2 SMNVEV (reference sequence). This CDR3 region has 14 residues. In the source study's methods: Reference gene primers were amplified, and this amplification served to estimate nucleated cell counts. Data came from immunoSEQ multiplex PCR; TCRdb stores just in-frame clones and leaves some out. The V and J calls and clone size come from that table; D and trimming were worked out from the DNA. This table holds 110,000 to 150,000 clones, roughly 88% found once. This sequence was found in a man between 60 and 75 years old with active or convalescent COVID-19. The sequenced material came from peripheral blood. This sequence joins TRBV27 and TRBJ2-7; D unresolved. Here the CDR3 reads CASSLWAGRYEQYF. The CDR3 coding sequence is TGTGCCAGCAGTTTATGGGCAGGCCGCTACGAGCAGTACTTC.